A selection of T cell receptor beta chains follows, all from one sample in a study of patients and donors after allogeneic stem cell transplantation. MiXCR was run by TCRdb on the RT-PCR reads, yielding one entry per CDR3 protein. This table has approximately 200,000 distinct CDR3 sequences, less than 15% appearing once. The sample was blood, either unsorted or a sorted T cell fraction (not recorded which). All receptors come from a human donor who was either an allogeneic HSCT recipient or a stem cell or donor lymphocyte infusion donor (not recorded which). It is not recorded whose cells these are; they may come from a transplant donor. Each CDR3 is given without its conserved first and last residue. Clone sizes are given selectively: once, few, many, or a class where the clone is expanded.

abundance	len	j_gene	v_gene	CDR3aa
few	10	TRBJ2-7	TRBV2	ASNGDRDEQY
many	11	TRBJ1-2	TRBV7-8	ASSLGGQGGYT
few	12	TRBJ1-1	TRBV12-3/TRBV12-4	ASSPRAVRTEAF
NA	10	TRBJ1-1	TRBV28	ASSLNPTEAF
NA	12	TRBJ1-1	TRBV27	ASSLGSGGAQAF
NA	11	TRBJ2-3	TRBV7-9	ASSSRTSDTQY
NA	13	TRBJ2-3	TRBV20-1	SARATGTSTDTQY
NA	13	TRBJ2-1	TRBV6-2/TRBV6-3	ASSYARPGGDEQF
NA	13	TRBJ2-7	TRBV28	ASTLGRGSFYEQY
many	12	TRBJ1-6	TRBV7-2	ASSLGTGYSPLH
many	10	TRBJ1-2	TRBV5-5	ASSLEIYGYT
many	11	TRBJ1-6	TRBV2	ASSLGSNSPLH
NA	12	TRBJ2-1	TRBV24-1	ATSPGGGLYEQF
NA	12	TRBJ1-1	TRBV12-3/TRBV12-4	ASGGTAEYTEAF